The 31 T cell receptor beta chains below all came from one sample that was sequenced in a study of T cells in Graves' hyperthyroidism and ophthalmopathy. It was RNA transcripts that yielded the amplified TCR beta CDR3 regions. During a first-round RT-PCR of the TCR CDR3, the HTBI primer set was used. One entry per CDR3 protein results from TCRdb running MiXCR on the multiplex PCR reads. The sample has around 340,000 distinct CDR3 sequences; 18% are singletons. The sequencing input was blood. These receptors all come from a woman aged 35 to 49 with Graves' ophthalmopathy.

This clonotype appeared many times. The J gene is TRBJ1-1, the V gene TRBV7-3; no clear D. Germline CDR1 SGHTA, CDR2 FQGTGA. The CDR3 spans 14 residues. V was trimmed by 0 bases and J by 3 bases, leaving 8 bases between them. CDR3 coding DNA: TGTGCCAGCAGCTTAACCGGGGATCACACTGAAGCTTTCTTT. This codes for CASSLTGDHTEAFF.

This clonotype was seen ten or more times. This chain links TRBV20-1 with TRBJ2-2, with D maybe TRBD1 (6 bases). Germline V CDR1 and CDR2: DFQATT, SNEGSKA (reference sequence). This CDR3 is 15 amino acids long. Trimming took 2 bases from V and 6 from J, leaving 16 bases between them. CDR3 residues: CSARKGVDIAGELFF. CDR3 bases: TGCAGTGCTAGAAAGGGGGTAGATATCGCCGGGGAGCTGTTTTTT.

In this sample, this clonotype turned up many times. This chain joins TRBV20-1 and TRBJ1-5; D is undetermined. Looked up from germline, CDR1 is DFQATT and CDR2 is SNEGSKA (reference sequence). The CDR3 contains 13 residues. The CDR3 reads CSYRVDSNQPQHF. The DNA for the CDR3 is TGCAGCTACAGAGTCGATAGCAATCAGCCCCAGCATTTT.

This clonotype was seen at least ten times. V and J are TRBV30 and TRBJ1-5; no reliable D call. V dropped 2 bases and J dropped 4 bases, with 6 bases sitting between them. CDR3 length equals 12 residues. Germline loops: CDR1 GTSNPN, CDR2 SVGIG (reference sequence). The chain's CDR3 is CAWSRDNQPQHF. The DNA of the CDR3 is TGTGCCTGGAGTAGAGATAATCAGCCCCAGCATTTT. The full variable domain, with the rest looked up from reference TRBV30 and TRBJ1-5, is SQTIHQWPATLVQPVGSPLSLECTVEGTSNPNLYWYRQAAGRGLQLLFYSVGIGQISSEVPQNLSASRPQDRQFILSSKKLLLSDSGFYLCAWSRDNQPQHFGDGTRLSIL.

This clonotype was counted at least ten times. V usage is TRBV28 and J usage is TRBJ2-7; the D gene is possibly TRBD2 (5 bases). Germline-derived CDR1 and CDR2 are MDHEN and SYDVKM. The length of the CDR3 is 14 residues. V was trimmed by 6 bases and J by 3 bases, leaving 15 bases between them. CDR3: CASSSASWDYEQYF. As DNA, the CDR3 is TGTGCCAGCAGCTCAGCTAGCTGGGACTACGAGCAGTACTTC.

The J gene is TRBJ2-7, the V gene TRBV15; no definite D call. This CDR3 comprises 13 residues. Per germline, CDR1 LNHNV and CDR2 YYDKDF (reference sequence). The germline V and J ends were trimmed by 9 bases and 0 bases, with 12 bases remaining between them. CDR3 coding DNA: TGTGCCACTAGGACCCCTAGCTCCTACGAGCAGTACTTC. It codes for CATRTPSSYEQYF.

The chain recombines TRBV12-3 or TRBV12-4 with TRBJ2-7, with 14 bases lining up with TRBD2. The junction had 7 bases not matched to a gene; V was cut back by 6 bases and J by 6 bases. There are 15 residues in the CDR3. The CDR3 coding sequence is TGTGCCAGCAGACCGGGACTAGCGGGAGACGGCGAGCAGTACTTC. This sequence encodes CASRPGLAGDGEQYF.

The rearrangement joins TRBV18 to TRBJ2-5; no reliable D call. Per the germline V gene, CDR1 is KGHSH and CDR2 is LQKENI. V was shortened by 3 bases and J by 3 bases, with 5 bases between the two germline ends. The CDR3 loop spans 12 amino acids. CDR3 DNA sequence: TGTGCCAGCTCACCGGCGAAAGAGACCCAGTACTTC. Encoded protein: CASSPAKETQYF.

This clonotype was observed a few times. The germline gene is not matched at one end of the junction; a read error may be the cause. The chain has TRBV5-1 and TRBJ2-2, with D possibly called TRBD1 or TRBD2 (6 bases each). Germline-derived CDR1 and CDR2 are SGHRS and YFSETQ. CDR3 length: 16 amino acids. The CDR3 sequence: CASNLIGGANTGELFF. Here the CDR3 DNA reads TGCGCCAGCAACTTGATCGGGGGCGCGAACACCGGGGAGCTGTTTTTT. Filled out from reference TRBV5-1 and TRBJ2-2, the complete variable domain reads KAGVTQTPRYLIKTRGQQVTLSCSPISGHRSVSWYQQTPGQGLQFLFEYFSETQRNKGNFPGRFSGRQFSNSRSEMNVSTLELGDSALYLCASNLIGGANTGELFFGEGSRLTVL.

The sample holds many counts of this clonotype. A much larger clone lies one base from this, so it may be a read error. The chain employs TRBV6-1 and TRBJ1-6, with a weak D call TRBD1 (5 bases). Germline CDR1 MNHNS, CDR2 SASEGT. The CDR3 runs to 12 residues. DNA for the CDR3: TGTGCCTGCAGTTTAAGGGGTTCACCCCTCCACTTT. It specifies CACSLRGSPLHF.

This CDR3 reads CASSETGSWQYF. The CDR3 DNA follows: TGTGCCAGCAGTGAAACGGGGAGTTGGCAGTACTTC. The chain links TRBV2 to TRBJ2-7; possibly TRBD2 for D (5 bases). Germline V lookup: CDR1 SNHLY, CDR2 FYNNEI. The CDR3 covers 12 residues. Trimming stripped 2 bases from V and 9 bases from J, with 11 bases between. The full variable domain, in which reference TRBV2 and TRBJ2-7 provide the parts outside the CDR3, is EPEVTQTPSHQVTQMGQEVILRCVPISNHLYFYWYRQILGQKVEFLVSFYNNEISEKSEIFDDQFSVERPDGSNFTLKIRSTKLEDSAMYFCASSETGSWQYFGPGTRLTVT.

This clonotype appeared many times. The chain is built from TRBV5-1 and TRBJ2-7; TRBD1 matches at 7 bases. Germline CDR1 SGHRS, CDR2 YFSETQ. Unmatched junction bases numbered 7, after V lost 7 bases and J lost 0 bases. This CDR3 is 14 amino acids long. The CDR3 region has the DNA TGCGCCAGCGACCTACAGGGGCGCTCCTACGAGCAGTACTTC. It encodes CASDLQGRSYEQYF.

This clonotype was recorded many times. DNA for the CDR3: TGCAGTGCTAGGGAAGCGTCAGCAGTTCCTAACTATGGCTACACCTTC. Translation gives CSAREASAVPNYGYTF. The chain joins TRBV20-1 to TRBJ1-2; D not certain. The germline V gene has CDR1 DFQATT and CDR2 SNEGSKA (reference sequence). The CDR3 is 16 amino acids. V was cut by 3 bases and J by 0 bases, with 17 bases left in between.

The sample holds many counts of this clonotype. The chain carries TRBV6-1 and TRBJ1-3; no reliable D call. V lost 10 bases to trimming and J lost 1 base, with 14 bases between them. This CDR3 region has 14 residues. Germline loops: CDR1 MNHNS, CDR2 SASEGT. Written as DNA, the CDR3 is TGTGCCACCGAAAGGTTGTCATCTGGAAACACCATATATTTT. It translates to CATERLSSGNTIYF.

This clonotype was found many times. The gene calls are TRBV19 and TRBJ1-2, with 7 bases lining up with TRBD1. The CDR3 runs to 12 residues. Trimming took 10 bases from V and 5 from J; bases not matched to a gene: 7. In germline, CDR1 is LNHDA, CDR2 SQIVND (reference sequence). The DNA for the CDR3 is TGTGCCACCTCACAGGGGAGGTATGGCTACACCTTC. Translation: CATSQGRYGYTF.

This clonotype occurred many times. The chain is built from TRBV28 and TRBJ1-5, with a tentative D call TRBD1 (6 bases). Trimming shortened V by 3 bases and J by 13 bases, and 19 bases separated the two germline ends. Germline V gene sequence: CDR1 MDHEN, CDR2 SYDVKM. The CDR3 is 14 amino acids. The CDR3 here is CASSFSSRTAMQHF. In nucleotides, the CDR3 is TGTGCCAGCAGTTTCAGTAGTAGGACAGCCATGCAGCATTTT.

This clonotype was observed many times. The gene calls are TRBV30 and TRBJ2-7; 8 bases align to TRBD1. This CDR3 is built from 16 residues. Looked up from germline, CDR1 is GTSNPN and CDR2 is SVGIG (reference sequence). The trim removed 2 bases at V and 2 bases at J, leaving 11 bases unmatched. CDR3 protein: CAWSINGQGRTYEQYF. CDR3 bases: TGTGCCTGGAGTATAAACGGACAGGGAAGGACCTACGAGCAGTACTTC.

Many counts were recorded for this clonotype. V and J are TRBV19 and TRBJ2-7, with 8 bases fitting TRBD1. The V segment lost 10 bases and the J segment 5 bases; nucleotides outside the gene matches: 10. The CDR3 is made up of 13 amino acids. The V gene's germline CDR1 is LNHDA and CDR2 SQIVND (reference sequence). Written as DNA, the CDR3 is TGTGCCATAGTCTTGTGGACAGGGCACGAGCAGTACTTC. It codes for CAIVLWTGHEQYF.

About this clonotype itself: Possible read error: a much larger clone is one base away. The rearrangement uses TRBV5-1 and TRBJ2-7; D remains unclear. CDR1 SGHRS and CDR2 YFSETQ come from the germline V gene. This CDR3 region has 13 residues. This CDR3 reads CASSIDVTYEQCF. CDR3 coding DNA: TGCGCCAGCAGCATAGACGTTACCTACGAGCAGTGCTTC.

This clonotype was counted many times. The chain recombines TRBV5-4 with TRBJ1-2; D is undetermined. Germline V gives CDR1 SGHNT, CDR2 YYREEE (reference sequence). The V and J ends lost 0 bases and 8 bases respectively, with 11 bases between them. The CDR3 extends over 13 amino acids. CDR3 sequence: CASSLETNRGYTF. CDR3 nucleotides: TGTGCCAGCAGCTTGGAAACCAATAGGGGCTACACCTTC.

This clonotype was observed many times. The J gene is TRBJ2-2, the V gene TRBV20-1, with D perhaps TRBD1 (5 bases). CDR3 length equals 13 residues. V lost 2 bases, J lost 5 bases, and 9 bases lay in between. CDR1 and CDR2 from the germline V gene are DFQATT and SNEGSKA (reference sequence). CDR3 bases: TGCAGTGCTAGACAGGGTGGGACCGGGGAGCTGTTTTTT. Protein: CSARQGGTGELFF.

This clonotype has ten or more counts. The V and J genes are TRBV10-3 and TRBJ2-7; TRBD2 matches at 12 bases. Germline CDR1 ENHRY, CDR2 SYGVKD. The CDR3 is made up of 16 amino acids. Trimming removed 2 bases from V and 7 bases from J; junction bases left unmatched: 9. CDR3 amino acids: CAISEPRLAGVGEQYF. The DNA of the CDR3 is TGTGCCATCAGTGAGCCTCGACTAGCGGGAGTGGGAGAGCAGTACTTC.

The V call is TRBV15, the J call TRBJ2-2; TRBD2 is a possible D gene (6 bases). V lost 0 bases, J lost 6 bases, and 14 bases lay in between. Germline values: CDR1 LNHNV, CDR2 YYDKDF (reference sequence). The CDR3 is made up of 16 amino acids. Here the CDR3 DNA reads TGTGCCACCAGCAGAGATCGCGGGAAATTGCCCGGGGAGCTGTTTTTT. This gives the protein CATSRDRGKLPGELFF.

This clonotype was picked up many times. The chain uses TRBV11-1 and TRBJ1-1; maybe TRBD1 (5 bases). Germline CDR1 is SGHAT and CDR2 is FQDESV (reference sequence). V shed 6 bases and J shed 3 bases, with 20 bases lying between them. CDR3 length: 16 amino acids. Written as DNA, the CDR3 is TGTGCCAGCAGGACAACAGTCGGGGGAATGGACACTGAAGCTTTCTTT. Translation: CASRTTVGGMDTEAFF.

The chain combines TRBV20-1 with TRBJ1-5; weak D call: TRBD1 (5 bases). CDR3 length: 15 residues. The V end was cut by 6 bases, the J end by 0 bases, with 15 bases between. CDR1 is DFQATT, CDR2 SNEGSKA, per germline (reference sequence). CDR3 loop: CSAATGGNSNQPQHF. The CDR3, as DNA: TGCAGTGCCGCGACGGGGGGGAATAGCAATCAGCCCCAGCATTTT.

The chain combines TRBV5-5 with TRBJ2-7, with 9 bases aligning to TRBD1. In germline, CDR1 is SGHKS, CDR2 YYEKEE (reference sequence). V dropped 0 bases and J dropped 9; count of bases not matched to a gene: 10. The CDR3 contains 15 residues. The CDR3 nucleotides read TGTGCCAGCAGCTTGGTTCGGGACAGGGACTCGTTGCAGTACTTC. Residues: CASSLVRDRDSLQYF.

The chain couples TRBV5-1 to TRBJ2-2, with unresolved D. Trimming took 4 bases from V and 2 from J, leaving 15 bases between them. The CDR3 spans 16 residues. Germline-derived CDR1 and CDR2 are SGHRS and YFSETQ. CDR3 residues: CASSSLVISNTGELFF. The CDR3 DNA reads as TGCGCCAGCAGCAGCTTAGTAATCAGCAACACCGGGGAGCTGTTTTTT. Drawing the rest from reference TRBV5-1 and TRBJ2-2, the complete variable domain is KAGVTQTPRYLIKTRGQQVTLSCSPISGHRSVSWYQQTPGQGLQFLFEYFSETQRNKGNFPGRFSGRQFSNSRSEMNVSTLELGDSALYLCASSSLVISNTGELFFGEGSRLTVL.

This clonotype was seen at least ten times. The chain employs TRBV28 and TRBJ1-2; 7 nucleotides match TRBD1. With 6 bases clipped from V and 3 bases from J, the junction kept 10 bases outside the gene matches. This CDR3 spans 15 amino acids. Germline V gene data show CDR1 as MDHEN and CDR2 as SYDVKM. In nucleotides, the CDR3 is TGTGCCAGCAGCCCAACGACAGGGAGGGACTATGGCTACACCTTC. Translated: CASSPTTGRDYGYTF.

This clonotype was found many times. The chain is built from TRBV7-8 and TRBJ2-7; 7 nucleotides match TRBD2. Germline CDR1 and CDR2: SGHVS and FQNEAQ. CDR3 length equals 13 residues. The J segment lost 5 bases and the V segment lost 1 base, leaving 2 bases of the junction unmatched. The CDR3 sequence is CASSLERDNEQYF. The CDR3 bases are TGTGCCAGCAGCTTAGAGCGGGATAACGAGCAGTACTTC. Full variable domain (remainder filled in from reference TRBV7-8 and TRBJ2-7): GAGVSQSPRYKVAKRGQDVALRCDPISGHVSLFWYQQALGQGPEFLTYFQNEAQLDKSGLPSDRFFAERPEGSVSTLKIQRTQQEDSAVYLCASSLERDNEQYFGPGTRLTVT.

The table lists this clonotype with many counts. The CDR3 DNA reads as TGTGCCAGCAGGAGGGATTACCAAGCCTTCAATGAGCAGTTCTTC. Amino acids: CASRRDYQAFNEQFF. The rearrangement uses TRBV6-6 and TRBJ2-1; D possibly corresponds to TRBD2 (5 bases). Trimming took off 6 bases at V and 6 bases at J, with 18 bases between the two ends. There are 15 residues in the CDR3. Germline CDR1 is MNHNY and CDR2 is SVGAGI (reference sequence).

In its sample, this clonotype was seen many times. This chain uses TRBV27 with TRBJ2-2, with D perhaps TRBD1 or TRBD2 (5 bases each). The V end lost 6 bases, the J end lost 5 bases, and 10 bases lay between the germline ends. The CDR3 runs 13 residues. The V gene's germline CDR1 is MNHEY and CDR2 SMNVEV (reference sequence). The CDR3 is CASRGPVTGELFF. The CDR3 DNA follows: TGTGCCAGCAGGGGACCGGTGACCGGGGAGCTGTTTTTT.